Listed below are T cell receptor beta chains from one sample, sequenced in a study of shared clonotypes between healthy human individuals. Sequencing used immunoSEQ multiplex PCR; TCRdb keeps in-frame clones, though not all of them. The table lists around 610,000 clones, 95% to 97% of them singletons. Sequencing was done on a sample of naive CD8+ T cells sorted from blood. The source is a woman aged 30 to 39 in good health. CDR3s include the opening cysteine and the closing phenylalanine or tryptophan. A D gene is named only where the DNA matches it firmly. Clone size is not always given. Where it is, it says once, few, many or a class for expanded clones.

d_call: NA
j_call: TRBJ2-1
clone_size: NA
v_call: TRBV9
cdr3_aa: CASSVATTRWDEQFF
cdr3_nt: TGTGCCAGCAGCGTAGCTACGACTAGGTGGGATGAGCAGTTCTTC

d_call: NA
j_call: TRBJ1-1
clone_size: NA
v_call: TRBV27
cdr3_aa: CASSSSTREAFF
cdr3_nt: TGTGCCAGCAGTTCGTCGACCCGAGAAGCTTTCTTT

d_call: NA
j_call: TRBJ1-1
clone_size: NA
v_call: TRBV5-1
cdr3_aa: CASSLATDENTEAFF
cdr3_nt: TGCGCCAGCAGCTTGGCGACAGATGAGAACACTGAAGCTTTCTTT

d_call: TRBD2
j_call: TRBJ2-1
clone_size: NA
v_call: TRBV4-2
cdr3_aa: CASSQDQLAGGAEQFF
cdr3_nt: TGTGCCAGCAGCCAAGATCAGCTAGCGGGAGGGGCTGAGCAGTTCTTC

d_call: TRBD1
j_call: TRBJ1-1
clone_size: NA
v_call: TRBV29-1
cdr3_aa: CSVETGGTEAFF
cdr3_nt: TGCAGCGTTGAGACAGGGGGAACTGAAGCTTTCTTT

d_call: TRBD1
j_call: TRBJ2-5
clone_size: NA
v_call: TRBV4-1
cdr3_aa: CASSHDLGGQGTFMGSQETQYF
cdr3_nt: TGCGCCAGCAGCCATGACTTGGGGGGACAGGGGACCTTCATGGGTAGTCAAGAGACCCAGTACTTC

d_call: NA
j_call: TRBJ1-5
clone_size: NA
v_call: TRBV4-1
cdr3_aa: CASSQADSNKPQHF
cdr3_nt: TGCGCCAGCAGCCAGGCGGACAGCAACAAGCCCCAGCATTTT

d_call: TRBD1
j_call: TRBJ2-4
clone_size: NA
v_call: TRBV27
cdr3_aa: CASTPTGSKYF
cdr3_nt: TGTGCCAGCACCCCGACAGGGTCGAAGTACTTC

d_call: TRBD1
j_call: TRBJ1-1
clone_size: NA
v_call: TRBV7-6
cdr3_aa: CASSLEQGFDTEAFF
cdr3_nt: TGTGCCAGCAGCTTGGAACAGGGGTTCGACACTGAAGCTTTCTTT

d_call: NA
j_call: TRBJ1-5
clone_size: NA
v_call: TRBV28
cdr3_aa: CASSSQQPQHF
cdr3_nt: TGTGCCAGCAGTTCTCAGCAGCCCCAGCATTTT

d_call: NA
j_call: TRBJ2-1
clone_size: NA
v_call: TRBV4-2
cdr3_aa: CASSQGLSSYNEQFF
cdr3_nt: TGTGCCAGCAGCCAAGGACTTAGCTCCTACAATGAGCAGTTCTTC

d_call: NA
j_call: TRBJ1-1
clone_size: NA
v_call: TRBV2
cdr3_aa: CASSVVNTEAFF
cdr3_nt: TGTGCCAGCAGTGTAGTGAACACTGAAGCTTTCTTT

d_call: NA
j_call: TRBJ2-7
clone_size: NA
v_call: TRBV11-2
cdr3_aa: CASSFGGQFNSYEQYF
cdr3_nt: TGTGCCAGCAGCTTCGGAGGACAGTTTAACTCCTACGAGCAGTACTTC

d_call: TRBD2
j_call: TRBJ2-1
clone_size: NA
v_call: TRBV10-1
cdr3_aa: CASRGGSGRYNEQFF
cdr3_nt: TGCGCCAGCCGGGGGGGGAGCGGGAGATACAATGAGCAGTTCTTC

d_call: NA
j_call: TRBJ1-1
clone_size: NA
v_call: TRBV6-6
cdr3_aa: CASSLQGAAFF
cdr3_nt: TGTGCCAGCAGTCTGCAGGGTGCAGCTTTCTTT

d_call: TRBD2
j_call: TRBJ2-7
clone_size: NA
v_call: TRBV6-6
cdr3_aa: CASSYGTSGRYEQYF
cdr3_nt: TGTGCCAGCAGTTACGGGACTAGCGGGAGGTACGAGCAGTACTTC

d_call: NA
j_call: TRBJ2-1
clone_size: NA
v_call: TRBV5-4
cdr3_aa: CASSSLNEQFF
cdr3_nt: TGTGCCAGCAGCTCCCTAAATGAGCAGTTCTTC

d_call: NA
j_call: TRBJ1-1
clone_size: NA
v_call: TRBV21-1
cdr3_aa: CASSTGGRTPGNTEAFF
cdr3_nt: TGTGCCAGCAGCACAGGTGGCCGGACTCCAGGGAACACTGAAGCTTTCTTT

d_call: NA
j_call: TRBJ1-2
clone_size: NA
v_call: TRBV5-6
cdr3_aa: CASSLTGLYGYTF
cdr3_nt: TGTGCCAGCAGCCTGACAGGTCTCTATGGCTACACCTTC

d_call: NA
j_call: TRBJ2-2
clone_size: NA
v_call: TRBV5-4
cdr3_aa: CASSTTPGELFF
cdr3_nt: TGTGCCAGCAGCACCACACCCGGGGAGCTGTTTTTT

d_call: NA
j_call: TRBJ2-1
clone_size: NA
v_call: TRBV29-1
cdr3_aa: CSVEGTESSYNEQFF
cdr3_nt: TGCAGCGTTGAAGGGACGGAAAGCTCCTACAATGAGCAGTTCTTC

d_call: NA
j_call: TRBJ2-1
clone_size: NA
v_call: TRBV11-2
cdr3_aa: CASSLDPGAYNEQFF
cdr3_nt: TGTGCCAGCAGCTTAGACCCGGGGGCATACAATGAGCAGTTCTTC

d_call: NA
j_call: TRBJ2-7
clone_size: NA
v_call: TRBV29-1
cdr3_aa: CSASPDSSYEQYF
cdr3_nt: TGCAGCGCATCGCCGGACAGCTCCTACGAGCAGTACTTC

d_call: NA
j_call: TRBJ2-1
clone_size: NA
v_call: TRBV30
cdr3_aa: CAWSVTPEQFF
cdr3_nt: TGTGCCTGGAGTGTCACCCCTGAGCAGTTCTTC

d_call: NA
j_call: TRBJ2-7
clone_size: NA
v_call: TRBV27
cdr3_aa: CASSLSWGEGNEQYF
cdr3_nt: TGTGCCAGCAGTTTATCGTGGGGGGAAGGGAACGAGCAGTACTTC

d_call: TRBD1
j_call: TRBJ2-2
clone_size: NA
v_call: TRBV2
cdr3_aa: CASSGTGNTGELFF
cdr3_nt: TGTGCCAGCAGTGGGACAGGGAACACCGGGGAGCTGTTTTTT

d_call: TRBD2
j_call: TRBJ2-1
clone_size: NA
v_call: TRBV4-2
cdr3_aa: CASSQEGRDNEQFF
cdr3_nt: TGTGCCAGCAGCCAAGAGGGGAGGGACAATGAGCAGTTCTTC

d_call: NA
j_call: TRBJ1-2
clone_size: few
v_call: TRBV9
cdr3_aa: CASSRGGVYGYTF
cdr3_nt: TGTGCCAGCAGCCGGGGGGGAGTCTATGGCTACACCTTC

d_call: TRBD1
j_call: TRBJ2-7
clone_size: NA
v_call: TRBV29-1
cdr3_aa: CSVAGGQGTTYEQYF
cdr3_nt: TGCAGCGTCGCAGGGGGACAGGGGACTACCTACGAGCAGTACTTC

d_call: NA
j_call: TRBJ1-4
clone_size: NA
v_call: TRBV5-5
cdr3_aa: CASSLGLSDEKLFF
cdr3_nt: TGTGCCAGCAGCTTAGGGTTATCGGATGAAAAACTGTTTTTT

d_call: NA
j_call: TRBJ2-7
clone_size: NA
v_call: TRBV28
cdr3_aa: CASSPRLANSYEQYF
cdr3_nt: TGTGCCAGCAGCCCTCGTCTAGCGAACTCCTACGAGCAGTACTTC

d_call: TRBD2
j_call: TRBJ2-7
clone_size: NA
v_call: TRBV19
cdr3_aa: CANTSGRAYEQYF
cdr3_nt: TGTGCCAACACTAGCGGGAGGGCCTACGAGCAGTACTTC

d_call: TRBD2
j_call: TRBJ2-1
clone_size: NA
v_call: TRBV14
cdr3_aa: CASSQEPPTSGDYNEQFF
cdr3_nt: TGTGCCAGCAGCCAAGAGCCGCCTACTAGCGGGGATTACAATGAGCAGTTCTTC

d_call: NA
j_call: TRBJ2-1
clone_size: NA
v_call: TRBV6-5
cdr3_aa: CASSSGLRNEQFF
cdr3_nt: TGTGCCAGCAGCTCCGGACTGCGGAATGAGCAGTTCTTC

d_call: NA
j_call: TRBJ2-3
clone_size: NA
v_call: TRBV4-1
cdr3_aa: CASSDFLSDTQYF
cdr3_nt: TGCGCCAGCAGTGATTTTTTGTCGGATACGCAGTATTTT